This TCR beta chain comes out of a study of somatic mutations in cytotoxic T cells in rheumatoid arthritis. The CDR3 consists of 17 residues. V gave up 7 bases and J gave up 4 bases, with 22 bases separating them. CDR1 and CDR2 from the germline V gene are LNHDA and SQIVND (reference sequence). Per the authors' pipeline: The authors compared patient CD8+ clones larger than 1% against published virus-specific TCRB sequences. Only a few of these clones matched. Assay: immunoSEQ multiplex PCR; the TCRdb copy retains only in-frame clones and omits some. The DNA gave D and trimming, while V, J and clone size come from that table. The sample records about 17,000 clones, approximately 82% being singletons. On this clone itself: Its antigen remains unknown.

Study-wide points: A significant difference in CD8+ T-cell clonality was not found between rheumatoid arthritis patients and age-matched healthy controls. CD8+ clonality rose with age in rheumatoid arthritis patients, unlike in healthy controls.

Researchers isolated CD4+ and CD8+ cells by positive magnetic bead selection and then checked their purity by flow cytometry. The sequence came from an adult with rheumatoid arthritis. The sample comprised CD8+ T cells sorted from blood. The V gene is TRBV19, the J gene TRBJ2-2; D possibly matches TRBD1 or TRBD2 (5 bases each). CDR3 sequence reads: CASNYDSAGTFTGELFF. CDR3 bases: TGTGCCAGTAACTACGACTCGGCAGGGACCTTCACCGGGGAGCTGTTTTTT.